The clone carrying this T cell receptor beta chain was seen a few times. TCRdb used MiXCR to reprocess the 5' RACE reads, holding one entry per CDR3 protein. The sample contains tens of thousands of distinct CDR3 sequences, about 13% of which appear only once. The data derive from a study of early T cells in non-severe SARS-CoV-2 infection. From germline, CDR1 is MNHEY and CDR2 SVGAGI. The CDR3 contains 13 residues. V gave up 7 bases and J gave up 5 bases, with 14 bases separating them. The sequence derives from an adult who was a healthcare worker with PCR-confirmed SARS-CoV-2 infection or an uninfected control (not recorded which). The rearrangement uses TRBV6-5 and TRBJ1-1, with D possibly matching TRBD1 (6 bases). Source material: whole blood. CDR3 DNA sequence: TGTGCCAGCACCCGGGGGCGCATGACTGAAGCTTTCTTT. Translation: CASTRGRMTEAFF.